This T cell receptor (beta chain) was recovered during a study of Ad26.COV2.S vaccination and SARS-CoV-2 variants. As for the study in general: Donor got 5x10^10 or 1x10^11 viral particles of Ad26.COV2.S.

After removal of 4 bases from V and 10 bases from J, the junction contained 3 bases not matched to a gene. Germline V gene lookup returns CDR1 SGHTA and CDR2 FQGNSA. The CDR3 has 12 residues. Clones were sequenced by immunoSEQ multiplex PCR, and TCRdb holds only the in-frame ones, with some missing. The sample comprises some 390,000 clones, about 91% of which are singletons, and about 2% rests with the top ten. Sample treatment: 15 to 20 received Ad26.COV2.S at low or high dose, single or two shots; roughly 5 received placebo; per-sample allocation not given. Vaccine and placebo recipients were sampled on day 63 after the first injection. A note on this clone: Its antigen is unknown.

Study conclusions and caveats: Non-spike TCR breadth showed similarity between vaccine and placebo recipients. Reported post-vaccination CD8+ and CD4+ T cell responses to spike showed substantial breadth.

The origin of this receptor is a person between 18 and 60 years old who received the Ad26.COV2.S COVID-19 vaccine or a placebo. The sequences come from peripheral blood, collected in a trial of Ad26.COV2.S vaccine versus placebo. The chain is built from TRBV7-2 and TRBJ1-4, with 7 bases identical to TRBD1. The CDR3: CASSSTGRKLFF. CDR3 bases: TGTGCCAGCAGCTCGACAGGGAGAAAACTGTTTTTT.